The present entry profiles one TCR beta chain with its context. These data belong to a study of graft-versus-host responses after intestinal transplantation. Overall study: Among the recipients, transplants were multivisceral, liver-intestinal, or isolated intestinal.

Generated by immunoSEQ multiplex PCR, the TCRdb table keeps only in-frame clones and is missing some. The repertoire holds 12,000 or so clones, with more than 85% as singletons. The sample's time point: postoperative day 105 after intestinal transplantation (dayNNNN = postoperative day). Per germline, CDR1 SGHAT and CDR2 FQNNGV. V was clipped by 5 bases and J by 5 bases, with 21 bases between them. The CDR3 covers 16 residues. Sequences were derived from PBMCs, sampled 105 days after intestinal transplantation. The V gene is TRBV11-2, the J gene TRBJ2-5; perhaps TRBD2 as D (7 bases). This clonotype was obtained from a human patient who received an intestinal transplant, so some T cells may come from the graft donor. The CDR3 spells CASSGGARGSVETQYF. The DNA of the CDR3 is TGTGCCAGCAGCGGGGGGGCTAGAGGAAGTGTTGAGACCCAGTACTTC. The variable domain in full, with the rest retrieved from reference TRBV11-2 and TRBJ2-5, is EAGVAQSPRYKIIEKRQSVAFWCNPISGHATLYWYQQILGQGPKLLIQFQNNGVVDDSQLPKDRFSAERLKGVDSTLKIQPAKLEDSAVYLCASSGGARGSVETQYFGPGTRLLVL.